Listed here are 32 T cell receptor beta chains from one sample, sequenced in a study of graft-versus-host responses after intestinal transplantation. Profiled with immunoSEQ multiplex PCR; TCRdb holds only in-frame clones, not every one. The table includes about 41,000 clones, about 95% detected once. No antigen has been identified for these receptors. The sequences come from unstimulated CD8+ T cells sorted from spleen or lymph node cells, collected before transplant. The receptors derive from a human donor who was the organ donor for an intestinal transplant.

Concerning this clone: An end of the junction does not agree with germline; a read error may underlie this. Here the CDR3 reads CASSQEEGQAYQQYF. The CDR3 DNA sequence: TGCGCCAGCAGCCAAGAGGAAGGACAGGCCTACCAGCAGTACTTC. The J gene is TRBJ2-7, the V gene TRBV4-1; 7 nucleotides align to TRBD1. This CDR3 spans 15 amino acids. Germline loops: CDR1 MGHRA, CDR2 YSYEKL.

The genes are TRBV29-1 and TRBJ2-2, with D maybe TRBD1 (5 bases). Looked up from germline, CDR1 is SQVTM and CDR2 is ANQGSEA. The CDR3 is 14 amino acids. The V gene lost 0 bases and the J gene lost 5 bases, with 10 bases spanning the gap. The CDR3 sequence: CSVEDGQGTGELFF. The CDR3 DNA sequence: TGCAGCGTTGAAGACGGGCAGGGTACCGGGGAGCTGTTTTTT.

The chain has TRBV7-6 and TRBJ2-4; the D gene is possibly TRBD2 (5 bases). V was shortened by 4 bases and J by 2 bases, with 24 bases between the two germline ends. Germline values: CDR1 SGHVS, CDR2 FNYEAQ. This CDR3 has 19 residues. The CDR3 spells CASSSTPPREGWTKNIQYF. The DNA for the CDR3 is TGTGCCAGCAGCTCCACCCCCCCCCGAGAGGGATGGACCAAAAACATTCAGTACTTC. Using reference TRBV7-6 and TRBJ2-4 for the parts outside the CDR3, the full variable domain is GAGVSQSPRYKVTKRGQDVALRCDPISGHVSLYWYRQALGQGPEFLTYFNYEAQQDKSGLPNDRFSAERPEGSISTLTIQRTEQRDSAMYRCASSSTPPREGWTKNIQYFGAGTRLSVL.

The V call is TRBV5-4, the J call TRBJ2-7; 9 bases align to TRBD2. Per the germline V gene, CDR1 is SGHNT and CDR2 is YYREEE (reference sequence). CDR3 length: 17 amino acids. V dropped 0 bases and J dropped 6; count of bases not matched to a gene: 13. CDR3 sequence (DNA): TGTGCCAGCAGCTTGGGGGTAGCGGGGGCCTCTCGAGGCGAGCAGTACTTC. It yields the protein CASSLGVAGASRGEQYF.

The chain is built from TRBV11-2 and TRBJ2-1; D not resolved. CDR1 is SGHAT, CDR2 FQNNGV, per germline. The CDR3 length is 14 residues. Trimming took off 2 bases at V and 2 bases at J, with 7 bases between the two ends. The CDR3 DNA is TGTGCCAGCAGCTTAACGCTACCCTACAATGAGCAGTTCTTC. Amino acids: CASSLTLPYNEQFF.

The rearrangement uses TRBV9 and TRBJ1-4; 12 bases are shared with TRBD1. The V gene's germline CDR1 is SGDLS and CDR2 YYNGEE. J lost 8 bases, V lost 3 bases, and 2 bases had no gene match. The CDR3 covers 14 residues. The CDR3, as DNA: TGTGCCAGCAGCGCCGGGACAGGGGGCGAAAAACTGTTTTTT. Translation: CASSAGTGGEKLFF.

The chain carries TRBV10-3 and TRBJ2-1; no reliable D call. Germline V gene sequence: CDR1 ENHRY, CDR2 SYGVKD. V was clipped by 0 bases and J by 6 bases, with 12 bases between them. This CDR3 comprises 15 residues. In DNA form, the CDR3 reads TGTGCCATCAGTGAGTCCCAAGGGATTACCAATGAGCAGTTCTTC. Translated, it gives CAISESQGITNEQFF.

The chain's CDR3 is CASNGPGGSLEKLFF. Written as DNA, the CDR3 is TGTGCCAGCAATGGGCCCGGAGGGTCCCTGGAAAAACTGTTTTTT. The rearrangement links TRBV6-1 to TRBJ1-4; no reliable D call. The CDR3 has 15 amino acids. Per germline, CDR1 MNHNS and CDR2 SASEGT. V lost 7 bases to trimming and J lost 8 bases, with 20 bases between them.

This clone occurred once. The V gene is TRBV5-6, the J gene TRBJ2-7; the D gene is possibly TRBD1 (6 bases). This CDR3 contains 19 residues. Trimming pared 1 base from V and 2 bases from J, leaving 25 bases between. In germline, CDR1 is SGHDT, CDR2 YYEEEE. CDR3 loop: CASSLSYLPINRDPYEQYF. The DNA of the CDR3 is TGTGCCAGCAGCTTGTCCTATTTGCCCATTAACAGGGATCCCTACGAGCAGTACTTC.

The V and J genes are TRBV19 and TRBJ1-1; tentatively, D is TRBD1 (5 bases). This CDR3 has 15 amino acids. Trimming stripped 0 bases from V and 0 bases from J, with 8 bases between. CDR1 LNHDA and CDR2 SQIVND come from the germline V gene (reference sequence). CDR3 in amino acids: CASSIDSGVNTEAFF. The CDR3 nucleotides read TGTGCCAGTAGTATAGATTCGGGGGTGAACACTGAAGCTTTCTTT.

This clone was counted a single time. This chain uses TRBV5-1 with TRBJ2-5; the D gene is possibly TRBD1 (6 bases). Germline V gene lookup returns CDR1 SGHRS and CDR2 YFSETQ. This CDR3 has 13 residues. The CDR3, as DNA: TGCGCTGAGGGGGACCCTAACAAAGAGACCCAGTACTTC. This encodes CAEGDPNKETQYF. Full variable domain (rest looked up from reference TRBV5-1 and TRBJ2-5): KAGVTQTPRYLIKTRGQQVTLSCSPISGHRSVSWYQQTPGQGLQFLFEYFSETQRNKGNFPGRFSGRQFSNSRSEMNVSTLELGDSALYLCAEGDPNKETQYFGPGTRLLVL.

The gene calls are TRBV19 and TRBJ2-1; maybe TRBD2 (5 bases). There are 11 residues in the CDR3. Trimming cost V 4 bases and J 8 bases, with 6 bases left between them. CDR1 is LNHDA and CDR2 is SQIVND in the germline V gene (reference sequence). The CDR3 loop reads CASSTGYEQFF. Here the CDR3 DNA reads TGTGCCAGTAGTACGGGATATGAGCAGTTCTTC.

The V call is TRBV4-2, the J call TRBJ2-3, with 10 bases fitting TRBD2. Per germline, CDR1 LGHNA and CDR2 YNFKEQ. This CDR3 comprises 18 residues. The V segment lost 4 bases and the J segment 2 bases; nucleotides outside the gene matches: 12. CDR3 protein: CASSRETGLADLTDTQYF. The CDR3 nucleotides are TGTGCCAGCAGCCGCGAGACTGGACTAGCGGATCTCACAGATACGCAGTATTTT.

The gene calls are TRBV6-5 and TRBJ1-4, with 10 bases lining up with TRBD1. Trimming cost V 10 bases and J 7 bases; bases outside gene matches: 6. The CDR3 runs to 13 residues. Germline CDR1 and CDR2: MNHEY and SVGAGI. The CDR3: CATHGTGVEKLFF. The CDR3, as DNA: TGTGCCACTCACGGGACAGGGGTTGAAAAACTGTTTTTT.

This sequence joins TRBV7-8 and TRBJ2-1; 10 bases map to TRBD2. Trimming took 1 base from V and 7 from J; bases not matched to a gene: 4. Germline V gene lookup returns CDR1 SGHVS and CDR2 FQNEAQ. This CDR3 has 15 amino acids. The CDR3 nucleotides read TGTGCCAGCAGCTTAGAGGGACTAGCGATAAATGAGCAGTTCTTC. Amino acids: CASSLEGLAINEQFF.

The chain links TRBV6-5 to TRBJ1-2; 9 bases agree with TRBD1. The germline gives CDR1 MNHEY, CDR2 SVGAGI. The CDR3 sequence is 14 residues long. The trim removed 2 bases at V and 4 bases at J, leaving 2 bases unmatched. The CDR3, as DNA: TGTGCCAGCAGTTACGGGACAGGGAGCTATGGCTACACCTTC. Its protein product is CASSYGTGSYGYTF.

CDR3 protein: CASSQGPYSNQPQHF. The CDR3 nucleotides read TGCGCCAGCAGCCAAGGACCGTATAGCAATCAGCCCCAGCATTTT. The rearrangement links TRBV4-1 to TRBJ1-5; D ambiguous. Germline CDR1 MGHRA, CDR2 YSYEKL. CDR3 size: 15 residues. Trimming shortened V by 1 base and J by 0 bases, and 7 bases separated the two germline ends.

The chain has TRBV15 and TRBJ2-3; D remains ambiguous. Per the germline V gene, CDR1 is LNHNV and CDR2 is YYDKDF (reference sequence). Trimming shortened V by 5 bases and J by 3 bases, and 9 bases separated the two germline ends. The length of the CDR3 is 13 residues. CDR3 in amino acids: CATSRIVTDTQYF. The DNA for the CDR3 is TGTGCCACCAGCCGAATAGTTACAGATACGCAGTATTTT.

The chain uses TRBV9 and TRBJ1-2, with 8 bases fitting TRBD1. After removal of 4 bases from V and 3 bases from J, the junction contained 5 bases not matched to a gene. Germline V gene lookup returns CDR1 SGDLS and CDR2 YYNGEE. CDR3 length equals 14 residues. CDR3 in amino acids: CASSSRGPYYGYTF. CDR3 sequence (DNA): TGTGCCAGCAGCTCCAGGGGGCCATACTATGGCTACACCTTC. Based on the CDR3 plus reference TRBV9 and TRBJ1-2, the full variable domain is DSGVTQTPKHLITATGQRVTLRCSPRSGDLSVYWYQQSLDQGLQFLIQYYNGEERAKGNILERFSAQQFPDLHSELNLSSLELGDSALYFCASSSRGPYYGYTFGSGTRLTVV.

The chain recombines TRBV6-5 with TRBJ2-7; possibly TRBD2 for D (6 bases). V dropped 2 bases and J dropped 5 bases, with 10 bases sitting between them. This CDR3 is 13 amino acids long. Per the germline V gene, CDR1 is MNHEY and CDR2 is SVGAGI. CDR3 protein: CASSYVGGDEQYF. The CDR3 nucleotides read TGTGCCAGCAGTTACGTGGGCGGGGACGAGCAGTACTTC.

This chain uses TRBV9 with TRBJ1-6; a possible D gene is TRBD1 (6 bases). V lost 0 bases and J lost 5, with 9 bases in between. The CDR3 spans 15 residues. Germline CDR1 SGDLS, CDR2 YYNGEE. The DNA of the CDR3 is TGTGCCAGCAGCGTAGAAGGGGGAGATAATTCACCCCTCCACTTT. Residues: CASSVEGGDNSPLHF. The full variable domain, completed using reference TRBV9 and TRBJ1-6, is DSGVTQTPKHLITATGQRVTLRCSPRSGDLSVYWYQQSLDQGLQFLIQYYNGEERAKGNILERFSAQQFPDLHSELNLSSLELGDSALYFCASSVEGGDNSPLHFGNGTRLTVT.

The V gene is TRBV27, the J gene TRBJ2-3; 8 bases match TRBD2. V shed 5 bases and J 6 bases; nucleotides not matched to a gene: 13. The V gene's germline CDR1 is MNHEY and CDR2 SMNVEV (reference sequence). This CDR3 is built from 16 residues. CDR3 DNA sequence: TGTGCCAGCAGTACAGGAGCGGGGGCAATGGGGGATACGCAGTATTTT. Translation gives CASSTGAGAMGDTQYF.

The chain is built from TRBV5-4 and TRBJ2-3; perhaps TRBD2 as D (5 bases). Trimming left V 4 bases short and J 4 bases short, with 10 bases between. Germline-derived CDR1 and CDR2 are SGHNT and YYREEE (reference sequence). The CDR3 has 13 residues. The CDR3 reads CASSVLGADTQYF. CDR3 bases: TGTGCCAGCAGCGTACTAGGAGCAGATACGCAGTATTTT.

This sequence joins TRBV30 and TRBJ2-5, with D unclear. The CDR3 consists of 11 residues. Germline V gene data show CDR1 as GTSNPN and CDR2 as SVGIG (reference sequence). V was trimmed by 0 bases and J by 7 bases, leaving 6 bases between them. The CDR3, as DNA: TGTGCCTGGAGTGTAACTTGGACCCAGTACTTC. It is translated as CAWSVTWTQYF. The complete variable domain, with remaining parts taken from reference TRBV30 and TRBJ2-5, reads SQTIHQWPATLVQPVGSPLSLECTVEGTSNPNLYWYRQAAGRGLQLLFYSVGIGQISSEVPQNLSASRPQDRQFILSSKKLLLSDSGFYLCAWSVTWTQYFGPGTRLLVL.

The chain joins TRBV4-3 to TRBJ2-7; the match to TRBD1 covers 9 bases. Germline CDR1 is LGHNA and CDR2 is YSLEER. V dropped 1 base and J dropped 6; count of bases not matched to a gene: 4. The CDR3 runs to 14 residues. The CDR3 DNA reads as TGCGCCAGCAGCCAAGGGACAGGGGACTCCGAGCAGTACTTC. Its translation: CASSQGTGDSEQYF.

The chain links TRBV6-6 to TRBJ1-5; D is unclear. V was clipped by 2 bases and J by 6 bases, with 17 bases between them. Per the germline V gene, CDR1 is MNHNY and CDR2 is SVGAGI (reference sequence). The CDR3 runs 16 residues. The CDR3 DNA follows: TGTGCCAGCAGTTACCTGGAGGTGGGGTCGGGTCAGCCCCAGCATTTT. Protein: CASSYLEVGSGQPQHF.

CDR3 region: CASSEPTGGNEQFF. The CDR3 DNA reads as TGTGCCAGCAGTGAACCCACAGGGGGCAATGAGCAGTTCTTC. V gene TRBV2 combines with J gene TRBJ2-1; 8 bases line up with TRBD1. The ends lost 2 bases at V and 6 bases at J; junction bases unmatched: 3. CDR3 length equals 14 residues. CDR1 is SNHLY and CDR2 is FYNNEI in the germline V gene.

This chain joins TRBV9 and TRBJ2-6, with D tentatively TRBD2 (5 bases). The CDR3 covers 17 residues. The V end lost 3 bases, the J end lost 0 bases, and 13 bases lay between the germline ends. Germline V gene data show CDR1 as SGDLS and CDR2 as YYNGEE. This chain's CDR3 is CASSADYSLSGANVLTF. The CDR3 DNA reads as TGTGCCAGCAGCGCCGACTACTCTCTCTCTGGGGCCAACGTCCTGACTTTC. The full variable domain, completed using reference TRBV9 and TRBJ2-6, is DSGVTQTPKHLITATGQRVTLRCSPRSGDLSVYWYQQSLDQGLQFLIQYYNGEERAKGNILERFSAQQFPDLHSELNLSSLELGDSALYFCASSADYSLSGANVLTFGAGSRLTVL.

V and J are TRBV9 and TRBJ2-1, with TRBD1 as a possible D gene (6 bases). Trimming cost V 5 bases and J 3 bases, with 18 bases left between them. CDR1 and CDR2 (germline): SGDLS, YYNGEE. This CDR3 is built from 16 residues. CDR3 residues: CASSRSWGPGYNEQFF. The CDR3 bases are TGTGCCAGCAGTCGTAGTTGGGGGCCCGGCTACAATGAGCAGTTCTTC.

The chain couples TRBV11-1 to TRBJ2-3; weak D call: TRBD1 (6 bases). Germline loops: CDR1 SGHAT, CDR2 FQDESV (reference sequence). V lost 0 bases and J lost 1, with 11 bases in between. The CDR3 runs to 16 residues. The CDR3 sequence: CASSLAPDRRTDTQYF. The CDR3 nucleotides are TGTGCCAGCAGCTTAGCCCCTGACAGGCGCACAGATACGCAGTATTTT.

The chain links TRBV7-9 to TRBJ2-7; 11 bases match TRBD2. CDR1 is SEHNR and CDR2 is FQNEAQ in the germline V gene (reference sequence). J lost 0 bases, V lost 2 bases, and 3 bases had no gene match. This CDR3 region has 16 residues. For the CDR3, the DNA is TGTGCCAGCAGCTTATGGACTAGCGGGCGCTCCTACGAGCAGTACTTC. Translation gives CASSLWTSGRSYEQYF.

The genes are TRBV11-2 and TRBJ1-2; D uncertain. The germline CDR1 and CDR2 sequences are SGHAT and FQNNGV. The germline V and J ends were trimmed by 0 bases and 3 bases, with 11 bases remaining between them. The CDR3 spans 15 residues. CDR3 nucleotide sequence: TGTGCCAGCAGCTTAGAGCCAGCCTGGGACTATGGCTACACCTTC. It codes for CASSLEPAWDYGYTF.